This T cell receptor beta chain was recorded in a study of cytomegalovirus exposure and HLA in healthy donors. This clone was recorded a few times. The CDR3 runs 16 residues. Germline V lookup: CDR1 SGHDT, CDR2 YYEEEE. Germline trimming cut 4 bases from V and 0 bases from J; bases unmatched to any gene: 7. Use of 60 Vbeta and 13 Jbeta primers characterized the PCR. Clones were sequenced by immunoSEQ multiplex PCR, and TCRdb holds only the in-frame ones, with some missing. The table includes under 200,000 clones, roughly 70% detected once. The source material was PBMCs. The chain combines TRBV5-6 with TRBJ1-3; 7 bases fit TRBD1. The clonotype comes from a woman in her twenties or thirties in good health and CMV-seronegative. The CDR3 reads CASSVYRDSSGNTIYF. DNA of the CDR3: TGTGCCAGCAGCGTCTATCGGGACAGCTCTGGAAACACCATATATTTT.